This entry lists 30 T cell receptor beta chains sequenced from one sample in a study of cytomegalovirus exposure and HLA in healthy donors. Use of 60 Vbeta and 13 Jbeta primers characterized the PCR. Here immunoSEQ multiplex PCR was the method, and the copy in TCRdb shows in-frame clones only, minus some. Among 130,000 to 150,000 clones listed, about three quarters were seen once. Material: PBMCs. The source is a middle-aged man in good health and CMV-seropositive.

In the case of this clone: Additional DNA sequences in this sample encode the identical CDR3. This chain uses TRBV7-9 with TRBJ1-5, with TRBD1 as a possible D gene (6 bases). Per germline, CDR1 SEHNR and CDR2 FQNEAQ (reference sequence). CDR3 length equals 14 residues. Trimming left V 6 bases short and J 3 bases short, with 12 bases between. The CDR3 coding sequence is TGTGCCAGCAGTTTAACAGGGAACAATCAGCCCCAGCATTTT. As protein: CASSLTGNNQPQHF.

The V and J genes are TRBV18 and TRBJ2-5; D unclear. V was pared by 3 bases and J by 0 bases, with 5 bases between. The CDR3 is 13 residues long. Per germline, CDR1 KGHSH and CDR2 LQKENI. The DNA of the CDR3 is TGTGCCAGCTCACCCCTGTACCAAGAGACCCAGTACTTC. Its protein is CASSPLYQETQYF.

This chain uses TRBV19 with TRBJ2-6; D gene ambiguous. Per the germline V gene, CDR1 is LNHDA and CDR2 is SQIVND (reference sequence). CDR3 size: 15 residues. V lost 5 bases and J 0 bases, leaving 8 bases between the germline ends. The CDR3 here is CASSPNGSGANVLTF. CDR3 nucleotide sequence: TGTGCCAGTAGTCCCAACGGCTCTGGGGCCAACGTCCTGACTTTC. Complete variable domain (other parts from reference TRBV19 and TRBJ2-6): DGGITQSPKYLFRKEGQNVTLSCEQNLNHDAMYWYRQDPGQGLRLIYYSQIVNDFQKGDIAEGYSVSREKKESFPLTVTSAQKNPTAFYLCASSPNGSGANVLTFGAGSRLTVL.

The rearrangement uses TRBV2 and TRBJ2-3; 10 nucleotides line up with TRBD2. Germline lookup yields CDR1 SNHLY and CDR2 FYNNEI. Trimming removed 7 bases from V and 6 bases from J; junction bases left unmatched: 10. This CDR3 region has 15 residues. DNA for the CDR3: TGTGCCAGCATACGGGCTAGCGGGAGTTCGGATACGCAGTATTTT. It translates to CASIRASGSSDTQYF.

The rearrangement links TRBV6-5 to TRBJ1-1, with 7 bases lining up with TRBD1. This CDR3 has 14 amino acids. V shed 6 bases, J shed 1 base, and the junction held 5 bases outside the gene matches. CDR1 and CDR2 (germline): MNHEY, SVGAGI. The CDR3 spells CASRWDRSNTEAFF. In nucleotides, the CDR3 is TGTGCCAGCAGATGGGACAGATCGAACACTGAAGCTTTCTTT.

With regard to this clone: The germline gene is not matched at one end of the junction; a read error may be the cause. V is TRBV2 and J is TRBJ2-2, with a weak D call TRBD1 (5 bases). The V gene's germline CDR1 is SNHLY and CDR2 FYNNEI. The CDR3 totals 14 residues. CDR3: CASREDAGTGELFF. DNA of the CDR3: TGTGCCAGCAGGGAAGACGCAGGGACCGGGGAGCTGTTTTTT.

The chain recombines TRBV28 with TRBJ2-1; 10 positions agree with TRBD1. Per germline, CDR1 MDHEN and CDR2 SYDVKM. V lost 4 bases to trimming and J lost 10 bases; unmatched junction nucleotides: 13. CDR3 size: 16 residues. The CDR3 coding sequence is TGTGCCAGCAGTTCACCGGGACAGGGGACTATAGGGGAGCAGTTCTTC. Its protein is CASSSPGQGTIGEQFF.

V gene TRBV27 combines with J gene TRBJ1-1; D not certain. The V end was cut by 5 bases, the J end by 0 bases, with 13 bases between. This CDR3 is 15 amino acids long. Germline V gene sequence: CDR1 MNHEY, CDR2 SMNVEV (reference sequence). Here the CDR3 reads CASSAATDMNTEAFF. The CDR3 coding sequence is TGTGCCAGCAGTGCTGCTACAGATATGAACACTGAAGCTTTCTTT.

On this clone itself: The junction does not match germline at one end; this may be a read error. The chain uses TRBV7-9 and TRBJ2-7, with 7 positions matching TRBD1. The germline V gene has CDR1 SEHNR and CDR2 FQNEAQ (reference sequence). This CDR3 comprises 13 residues. The CDR3 here is CSSSLRDSYEQYF. The CDR3 region has the DNA TGTTCCAGCAGCTTACGGGACAGCTACGAGCAGTACTTC.

The rearrangement links TRBV5-1 to TRBJ2-3; tentative D call: TRBD2 (5 bases). The V end was cut by 6 bases, the J end by 7 bases, with 18 bases between. Germline V gene sequence: CDR1 SGHRS, CDR2 YFSETQ. The CDR3 has 14 residues. Here the CDR3 reads CASTTTTDSNTQYF. CDR3 coding DNA: TGCGCCAGCACCACGACTACCGATTCAAATACGCAGTATTTT.

The chain couples TRBV28 to TRBJ1-1; tentatively, D is TRBD1 (5 bases). The germline V gene has CDR1 MDHEN and CDR2 SYDVKM. The CDR3 is 12 residues long. V was cut by 5 bases and J by 3 bases, with 7 bases left in between. The CDR3 reads CASSPGYTEAFF. Written as DNA, the CDR3 is TGTGCCAGCAGTCCAGGGTACACTGAAGCTTTCTTT.

V gene TRBV9 combines with J gene TRBJ2-5, with 8 bases that match TRBD2. This CDR3 spans 14 amino acids. After removal of 3 bases from V and 3 bases from J, the junction contained 4 bases not matched to a gene. CDR1 and CDR2 from the germline V gene are SGDLS and YYNGEE. The CDR3 region is CASSDQLAEETQYF. The CDR3 coding sequence is TGTGCCAGCAGCGACCAACTAGCGGAAGAGACCCAGTACTTC.

The table lists this clone with a few counts. The chain joins TRBV4-2 to TRBJ1-2, with D tentatively TRBD1 (5 bases). The V end lost 1 base, the J end lost 4 bases, and 22 bases lay between the germline ends. The germline V gene has CDR1 LGHNA and CDR2 YNFKEQ. CDR3 length: 18 amino acids. Here the CDR3 DNA reads TGTGCCAGCAGCCAAGGCCCCCTTGTCGGGGGGAGGGTCTATGGCTACACCTTC. It codes for CASSQGPLVGGRVYGYTF.

J is TRBJ2-2 and V is TRBV7-3, with D perhaps TRBD2 (6 bases). There are 15 residues in the CDR3. The ends were cut back, 2 bases at V and 6 bases at J, with 13 bases in the middle. CDR1 and CDR2 (germline): SGHTA, FQGTGA. This CDR3 reads CASSLESGGPGELFF. CDR3 DNA: TGTGCCAGCAGCTTAGAAAGCGGAGGGCCCGGGGAGCTGTTTTTT.

The CDR3: CASSIADTQYF. The CDR3 nucleotides are TGTGCCAGCAGTATCGCAGATACGCAGTATTTT. The chain combines TRBV28 with TRBJ2-3; D remains ambiguous. Deletions cut 5 bases from V and 4 bases from J, with 4 bases between. CDR3 length: 11 amino acids. CDR1 is MDHEN and CDR2 is SYDVKM in the germline V gene.

A remark on this clone: The germline gene is not matched at one end of the junction; a read error may be the cause. The V gene is TRBV28, the J gene TRBJ1-2; D is possibly TRBD1 (6 bases). The CDR3 covers 17 residues. Looked up from germline, CDR1 is MDHEN and CDR2 is SYDVKM. The CDR3 DNA is TGTGCCAGCAGTTGGCCTCAGGGGAGGGGAGCCATACGTGGCCACACCTTC. Translating gives CASSWPQGRGAIRGHTF.

A few counts support this clone. The junction departs from the called germline gene at one end, perhaps through a read error. The rearrangement joins TRBV9 to TRBJ1-4, with D unclear. The CDR3 length is 14 residues. Germline V lookup: CDR1 SGDLS, CDR2 YYNGEE. The CDR3 DNA follows: TGTGCCAGCAGTAGAAGCATTCGGGATGAAGAACTGTTTTTT. This translates into CASSRSIRDEELFF.

This clone showed up just once. V is TRBV14 and J is TRBJ2-5; TRBD2 agrees at 10 bases. The CDR3 is made up of 19 amino acids. V lost 0 bases, J lost 4 bases, and 14 bases stayed unmatched. From germline, CDR1 is SGHDN and CDR2 FVKESK. In nucleotides, the CDR3 is TGTGCCAGCAGCCAAGATTGGGCTAGCGGGAGCGGTTTCGGAGAGACCCAGTACTTC. The encoded protein is CASSQDWASGSGFGETQYF.

Details on this clone: Other nucleotide sequences from this sample produce the same CDR3. This rearrangement joins TRBV5-1 to TRBJ2-3; TRBD2 matches at 9 bases. The junction had 9 bases not matched to a gene; V was cut back by 3 bases and J by 7 bases. The CDR3 extends over 15 amino acids. Germline V CDR1 and CDR2: SGHRS, YFSETQ. The DNA of the CDR3 is TGCGCCAGCAGCTCATTAGCGGGAGTGGAAAATACGCAGTATTTT. Its protein is CASSSLAGVENTQYF.

The chain carries TRBV6-5 and TRBJ2-2; 8 bases match TRBD1. J was trimmed by 1 base and V by 5 bases; bases with no gene match: 3. Germline assignment: CDR1 MNHEY and CDR2 SVGAGI. This CDR3 region has 15 residues. CDR3 nucleotides: TGTGCCAGCAGTAAACAGGGGGGGAACACCGGGGAGCTGTTTTTT. This sequence encodes CASSKQGGNTGELFF.

This chain's CDR3 is CASSLGREGLGYEQYF. The CDR3, as DNA: TGTGCCAGCAGTTTGGGGCGGGAGGGCTTAGGATACGAGCAGTACTTC. The chain is built from TRBV27 and TRBJ2-7, with 9 bases identical to TRBD2. V was pared by 3 bases and J by 4 bases, with 10 bases of the junction left unmatched. The CDR3 sequence is 16 residues long. In germline, CDR1 is MNHEY, CDR2 SMNVEV (reference sequence).

The chain recombines TRBV30 with TRBJ2-3; no firm D call. Germline CDR1 GTSNPN, CDR2 SVGIG (reference sequence). The CDR3 consists of 15 residues. V was clipped by 2 bases and J by 1 base, with 13 bases between them. The CDR3 protein is CAWSLEISGTDTQYF. The CDR3 DNA sequence: TGTGCCTGGAGTTTAGAGATCTCTGGCACAGATACGCAGTATTTT.

This sequence joins TRBV18 and TRBJ1-2, with 9 bases lining up with TRBD1. Per the germline V gene, CDR1 is KGHSH and CDR2 is LQKENI. Trimming took 6 bases from V and 7 from J; bases not matched to a gene: 9. This CDR3 contains 14 residues. The DNA for the CDR3 is TGTGCCAGCTCTCCGGGACAGGGTGGCAGTGGCTACACCTTC. It translates to CASSPGQGGSGYTF.

This clone appeared once. CDR3: CASSSGGPKETQYF. The CDR3 nucleotides read TGTGCCAGCAGTTCGGGAGGGCCAAAAGAGACCCAGTACTTC. The chain joins TRBV7-8 to TRBJ2-5, with 8 nucleotides matching TRBD2. The CDR3 runs to 14 residues. Germline values: CDR1 SGHVS, CDR2 FQNEAQ. The trim removed 6 bases at V and 3 bases at J, leaving 6 bases unmatched.

The rearrangement joins TRBV7-9 to TRBJ1-5; 8 bases agree with TRBD1. Trimming removed 2 bases from V and 5 bases from J; junction bases left unmatched: 5. The CDR3 totals 15 residues. The germline CDR1 and CDR2 sequences are SEHNR and FQNEAQ (reference sequence). The CDR3: CASSLFQGADQPQHF. CDR3 nucleotide sequence: TGTGCCAGCAGCTTATTCCAGGGGGCCGATCAGCCCCAGCATTTT.

The V call is TRBV7-2, the J call TRBJ2-2, with TRBD1 identical over 8 bases. CDR1 is SGHTA, CDR2 FQGNSA, per germline. Trimming took 2 bases from V and 3 from J; bases not matched to a gene: 5. The length of the CDR3 is 16 residues. This chain's CDR3 is CASSLPRTGYTGELFF. CDR3 nucleotides: TGTGCCAGCAGCTTACCCCGGACAGGGTACACCGGGGAGCTGTTTTTT.

This chain joins TRBV7-6 and TRBJ1-5; the D gene is possibly TRBD1 (5 bases). Germline V CDR1 and CDR2: SGHVS, FNYEAQ. Trimming left V 5 bases short and J 2 bases short, with 10 bases between. This CDR3 region has 14 residues. CDR3 sequence reads: CASSRGGGNQPQHF. DNA of the CDR3: TGTGCCAGCAGCCGTGGGGGGGGCAATCAGCCCCAGCATTTT.

The rearrangement joins TRBV5-1 to TRBJ2-3; TRBD1 matches 8 bases. The germline CDR1 and CDR2 sequences are SGHRS and YFSETQ. Unmatched junction bases numbered 19, after V lost 4 bases and J lost 6 bases. CDR3 size: 18 residues. DNA for the CDR3: TGCGCCAGCAGCCCGCGGGCTGGGACAGGTTTTCTAGGGGATACGCAGTATTTT. This gives the protein CASSPRAGTGFLGDTQYF.

The chain uses TRBV11-2 and TRBJ2-1, with 9 nucleotides matching TRBD2. This CDR3 has 16 residues. Per germline, CDR1 SGHAT and CDR2 FQNNGV. Trimming removed 1 base from V and 8 bases from J; junction bases left unmatched: 9. Here the CDR3 reads CASSLGSSGRWDEQFF. CDR3 DNA sequence: TGTGCCAGCAGCTTAGGTTCGAGCGGGAGGTGGGATGAGCAGTTCTTC.

The chain has TRBV6-1 and TRBJ2-5, with 8 bases fitting TRBD1. V lost 4 bases and J lost 5; bases outside the gene matches: 9. The CDR3 has 15 amino acids. Germline-derived CDR1 and CDR2 are MNHNS and SASEGT. In nucleotides, the CDR3 is TGTGCCAGCAGTGTAGACAGGGGACGGTCCGAGACCCAGTACTTC. This gives the protein CASSVDRGRSETQYF.